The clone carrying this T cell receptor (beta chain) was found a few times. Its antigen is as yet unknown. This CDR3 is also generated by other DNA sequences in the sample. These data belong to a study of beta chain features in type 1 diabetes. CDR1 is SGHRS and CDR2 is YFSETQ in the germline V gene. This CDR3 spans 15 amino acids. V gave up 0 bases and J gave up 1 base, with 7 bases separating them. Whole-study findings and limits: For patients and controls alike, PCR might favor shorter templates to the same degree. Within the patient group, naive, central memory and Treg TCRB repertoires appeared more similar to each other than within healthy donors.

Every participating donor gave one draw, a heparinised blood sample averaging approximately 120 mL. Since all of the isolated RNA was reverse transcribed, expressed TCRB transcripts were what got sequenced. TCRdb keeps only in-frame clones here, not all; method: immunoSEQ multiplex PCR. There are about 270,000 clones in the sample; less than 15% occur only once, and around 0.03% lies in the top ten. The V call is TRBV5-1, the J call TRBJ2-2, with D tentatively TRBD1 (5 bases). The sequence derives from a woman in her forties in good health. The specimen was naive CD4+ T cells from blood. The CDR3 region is CASSLVQGNTGELFF. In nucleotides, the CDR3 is TGCGCCAGCAGCTTGGTGCAGGGGAACACCGGGGAGCTGTTTTTT.